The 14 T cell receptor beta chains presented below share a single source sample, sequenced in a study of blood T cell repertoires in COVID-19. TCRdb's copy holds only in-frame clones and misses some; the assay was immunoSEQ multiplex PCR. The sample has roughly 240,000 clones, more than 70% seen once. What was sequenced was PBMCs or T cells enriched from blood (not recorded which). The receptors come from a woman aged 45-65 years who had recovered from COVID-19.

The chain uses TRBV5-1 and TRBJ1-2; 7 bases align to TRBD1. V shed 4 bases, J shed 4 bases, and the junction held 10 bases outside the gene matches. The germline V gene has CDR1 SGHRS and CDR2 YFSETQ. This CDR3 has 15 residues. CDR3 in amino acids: CASSLYRGEGYGYTF. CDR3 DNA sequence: TGCGCCAGCAGCCTCTACAGGGGAGAAGGCTATGGCTACACCTTC.

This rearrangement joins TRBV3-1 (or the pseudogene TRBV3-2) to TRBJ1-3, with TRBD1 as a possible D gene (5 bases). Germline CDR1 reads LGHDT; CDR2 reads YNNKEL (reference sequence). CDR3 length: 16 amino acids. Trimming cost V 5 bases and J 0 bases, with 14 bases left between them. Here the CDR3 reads CASSTGVGYSGNTIYF. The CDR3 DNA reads TGTGCCAGCAGCACGGGGGTCGGCTACTCTGGAAACACCATATATTTT.

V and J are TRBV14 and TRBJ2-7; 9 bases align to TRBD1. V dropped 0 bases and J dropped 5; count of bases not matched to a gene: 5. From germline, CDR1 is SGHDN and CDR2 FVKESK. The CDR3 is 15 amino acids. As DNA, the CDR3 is TGTGCCAGCAGCCAAGAAAGGGGACAGGGCCACGAGCAGTACTTC. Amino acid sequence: CASSQERGQGHEQYF.

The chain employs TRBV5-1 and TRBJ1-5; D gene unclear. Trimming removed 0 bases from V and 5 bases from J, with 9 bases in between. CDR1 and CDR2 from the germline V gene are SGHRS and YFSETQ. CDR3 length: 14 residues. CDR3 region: CASSLGVPDQPQHF. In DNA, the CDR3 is TGCGCCAGCAGCTTGGGAGTACCCGATCAGCCCCAGCATTTT.

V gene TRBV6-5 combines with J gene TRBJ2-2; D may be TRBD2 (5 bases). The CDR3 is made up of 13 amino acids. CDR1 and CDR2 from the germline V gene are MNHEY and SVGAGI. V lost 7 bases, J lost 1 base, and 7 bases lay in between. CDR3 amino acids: CASIAGNTGELFF. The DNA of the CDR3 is TGTGCCAGCATCGCGGGGAACACCGGGGAGCTGTTTTTT.

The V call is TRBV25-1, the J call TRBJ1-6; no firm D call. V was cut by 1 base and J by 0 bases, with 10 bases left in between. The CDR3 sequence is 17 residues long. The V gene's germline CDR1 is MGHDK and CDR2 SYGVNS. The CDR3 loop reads CASSESPVSSYNSPLHF. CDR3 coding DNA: TGTGCCAGCAGTGAATCCCCCGTGAGCTCCTATAATTCACCCCTCCACTTT.

CDR3 residues: CASSYRPAGAGEQYF. CDR3 in DNA: TGTGCCAGCAGTTACCGACCAGCGGGAGCAGGCGAGCAGTACTTC. This sequence joins TRBV6-5 and TRBJ2-7; 8 nucleotides match TRBD2. CDR3 length: 15 residues. V trimming: 2 bases; J trimming: 6 bases; junction bases outside the gene matches: 9. Germline assignment: CDR1 MNHEY and CDR2 SVGAGI.

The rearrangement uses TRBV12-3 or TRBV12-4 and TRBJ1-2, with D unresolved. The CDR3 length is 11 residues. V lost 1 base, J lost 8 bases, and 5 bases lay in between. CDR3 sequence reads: CASSLGSGYTF. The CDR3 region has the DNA TGTGCCAGCAGTTTAGGGAGCGGCTACACCTTC.

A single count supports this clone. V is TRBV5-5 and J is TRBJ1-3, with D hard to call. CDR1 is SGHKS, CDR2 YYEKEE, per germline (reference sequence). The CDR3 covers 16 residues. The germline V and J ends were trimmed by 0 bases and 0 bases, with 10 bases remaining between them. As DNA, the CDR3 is TGTGCCAGCAGCTTGGTGGCGGGGAACTCTGGAAACACCATATATTTT. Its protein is CASSLVAGNSGNTIYF.

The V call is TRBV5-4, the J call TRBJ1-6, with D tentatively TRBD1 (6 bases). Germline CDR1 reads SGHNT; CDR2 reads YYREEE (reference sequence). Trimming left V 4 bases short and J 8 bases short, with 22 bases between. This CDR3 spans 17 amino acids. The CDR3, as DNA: TGTGCCAGCAGCCCCCGGTGGGGGGGCCCATTGGATTCACCCCTCCACTTT. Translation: CASSPRWGGPLDSPLHF.

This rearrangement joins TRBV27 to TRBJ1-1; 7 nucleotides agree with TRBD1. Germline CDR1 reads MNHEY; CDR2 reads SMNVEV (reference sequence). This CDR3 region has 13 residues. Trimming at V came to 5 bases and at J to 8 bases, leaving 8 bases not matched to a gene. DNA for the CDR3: TGTGCCAGCAGTAGAGCTACAGGGGCCGAAGCTTTCTTT. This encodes CASSRATGAEAFF.

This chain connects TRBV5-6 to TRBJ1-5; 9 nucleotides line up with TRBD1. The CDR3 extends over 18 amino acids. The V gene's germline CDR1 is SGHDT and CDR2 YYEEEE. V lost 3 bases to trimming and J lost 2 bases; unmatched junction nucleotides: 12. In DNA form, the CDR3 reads TGTGCCAGCAGCTCCAGGTGGGACAGGGCTAGGGGCAATCAGCCCCAGCATTTT. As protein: CASSSRWDRARGNQPQHF.

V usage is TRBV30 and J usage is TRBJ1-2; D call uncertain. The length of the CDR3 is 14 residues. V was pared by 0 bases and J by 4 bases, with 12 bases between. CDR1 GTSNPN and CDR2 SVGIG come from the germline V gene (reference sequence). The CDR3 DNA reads TGTGCCTGGAGTGTACGGGAACAGTTCTATGGCTACACCTTC. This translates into CAWSVREQFYGYTF.

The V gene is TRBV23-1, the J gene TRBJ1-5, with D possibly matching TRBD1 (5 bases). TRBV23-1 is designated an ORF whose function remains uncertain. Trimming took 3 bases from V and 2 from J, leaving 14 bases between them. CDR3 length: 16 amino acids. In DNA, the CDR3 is TGCGCCAGCAGTCACGGCGGGACGATTCGCAATCAGCCCCAGCATTTT. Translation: CASSHGGTIRNQPQHF.